A selection of T cell receptor beta chains follows, all from one sample in a study of T cell changes during pregnancy in multiple sclerosis. Data came from immunoSEQ multiplex PCR; TCRdb stores just in-frame clones and leaves some out. The data contain just under 70,000 clones, about 90% of them singletons. The sample here was peripheral blood, taken in the second trimester of pregnancy. The source of these receptors is a female donor with multiple sclerosis, enrolled in a pregnancy study. Each CDR3 is given with its conserved first and last residue. The D gene is left open where the match is weak. Expanded clones get a size class; other rows say once, few or many, or leave the size out.

V gene	J gene	D gene	clone size	CDR3 DNA	CDR3 protein
TRBV5-1	TRBJ1-1	TRBD1	-	TGCGCCAGCAGCTTGGCGTTACAGGGGGTCGCCACTGAAGCTTTCTTT	CASSLALQGVATEAFF
TRBV6-6	TRBJ1-1	-	-	TGTGCCAGCAGTTATAGGAACACTGAAGCTTTCTTT	CASSYRNTEAFF
TRBV7-9	TRBJ1-2	-	-	TGTGCCAGCAGCTTAGTTGGAAAGGACACCAGTCTGGGCGGCTATGGCTACACCTTC	CASSLVGKDTSLGGYGYTF
TRBV29-1	TRBJ1-2	-	-	TGCAGCGTCCTTAAATTTAATGGAGGATTGGGCTACACCTTC	CSVLKFNGGLGYTF
TRBV18	TRBJ1-2	-	-	TGTGCCAGCTCACCCCAGACAGCTAACTATGGCTACACCTTC	CASSPQTANYGYTF
TRBV6-1	TRBJ2-1	-	-	TGTGCCAGCAGTGAAGCGGAGGGGTCGAGTGAGCAGTTCTTC	CASSEAEGSSEQFF
TRBV19	TRBJ2-7	-	-	TGTGCCAGTAGTCAGGGCCTGTCGGCCTACGAGCAGTACTTC	CASSQGLSAYEQYF
TRBV6-5	TRBJ2-2	-	-	TGTGCCAGCAGTTACTGGGGCAGGGGATCCGGGGAGCTGTTTTTT	CASSYWGRGSGELFF
TRBV5-1	TRBJ1-2	-	-	TGCGCCAGCAGCCCCGAGGGTGGGGTTCACTATGGCTACACCTTC	CASSPEGGVHYGYTF
TRBV2	TRBJ1-2	TRBD1	once	TGTGCCAGCACTGATCGGCTTACAGGGGACGCCTATGGCTACACCTTC	CASTDRLTGDAYGYTF
TRBV5-6	TRBJ1-5	-	-	TGTGCCAGCAGCGCAACCGGGACAAACTTCAATCAGCCCCAGCATTTT	CASSATGTNFNQPQHF
TRBV19	TRBJ2-5	-	-	TGTGCCAGTAGTATAACAGGGCTGGCAGAGACCCAGTACTTC	CASSITGLAETQYF
TRBV18	TRBJ2-3	TRBD2	-	TGTGCCAGCTCACCGGTAGCGGGGTTGCCCGCCGACACAGATACGCAGTATTTT	CASSPVAGLPADTDTQYF
TRBV6-4	TRBJ2-3	-	-	TGTGCCAGCAGTGACTCAACAGGGGGGGGTGCAGATACGCAGTATTTT	CASSDSTGGGADTQYF
TRBV6-5	TRBJ2-7	TRBD2	-	TGTGCCAGCAGTTCCAGACTAGCGGGGGCCTACGAGCAGTACTTC	CASSSRLAGAYEQYF
TRBV4-3	TRBJ1-2	-	-	TGCGCCAGCAGCCAAGAATCGCAGGGTTTTGGCTACACCTTC	CASSQESQGFGYTF
TRBV7-6	TRBJ1-4	-	-	TGTGCCAGCAGCTTAGTTGGGGGGGAAAAACTGTTTTTT	CASSLVGGEKLFF
TRBV5-4	TRBJ2-5	TRBD2	-	TGTGCCAGCAGCGTCCGACTAGCGGGGGGGAGGGAGACCCAGTACTTC	CASSVRLAGGRETQYF
TRBV5-6	TRBJ1-4	-	-	TGTGCCAGCAGCTTGGTGGGGGAGGCGGAAAAACTGTTTTTT	CASSLVGEAEKLFF
TRBV13	TRBJ1-3	TRBD1	-	TGTGCCAGCAGCTTAGAGGACAGGGGAGGAAACACCATATATTTT	CASSLEDRGGNTIYF
TRBV2	TRBJ2-5	-	-	TGTGTCCTCAGGGCCATAGGGAAAGAGACCCAGTACTTC	CVLRAIGKETQYF
TRBV7-2	TRBJ2-7	TRBD1	once	TGTGCCAGCAGCTTAGCCCCGAGGGGGCAGAGGTTGCTCTACGAGCAGTACTTC	CASSLAPRGQRLLYEQYF
TRBV29-1	TRBJ1-1	-	-	TGCAGCGTTGAGCGGGGGGGTACTGAAGCTTTCTTT	CSVERGGTEAFF
TRBV15	TRBJ1-2	-	-	TGTGCCACCAGCAGAGACGCAGTCTACTATGGCTACACCTTC	CATSRDAVYYGYTF
TRBV7-9	TRBJ2-1	TRBD2	-	TGTGCCAGCAGTCCTCCGGGGGGGCCGGGGAATGAGCAGTTCTTC	CASSPPGGPGNEQFF
TRBV6-5	TRBJ2-3	TRBD2	-	TGTGCCAGCAGTTACGGACAGCGGGGGTCAACAGATACGCAGTATTTT	CASSYGQRGSTDTQYF
TRBV11-1	TRBJ1-1	-	-	TGTGCCAGCAGCTATGAGGTGAGGACTGAAGCTTTCTTT	CASSYEVRTEAFF
TRBV6-5	TRBJ1-3	TRBD1	-	TGTGCCAGCAGTCGGGACAGTAGCTCTGGAAACACCATATATTTT	CASSRDSSSGNTIYF
TRBV6-4	TRBJ2-3	TRBD2	few	TGTGCCAGCAGTGAGGCTAGCGGGGGGTTCACAGATACGCAGTATTTT	CASSEASGGFTDTQYF
TRBV7-6	TRBJ1-6	-	-	TGTGCCAGCAGCCCGCGTGAGACGGGGTTTGGATCACCCCTCCACTTT	CASSPRETGFGSPLHF
TRBV11-2	TRBJ2-1	-	-	TGTGCCAGCAGCCCCAGCGGATCCTACAATGAGCAGTTCTTC	CASSPSGSYNEQFF
TRBV7-3	TRBJ2-3	-	-	TGTGCCAGCAGCTTAACTAGCTTGCCAGATACGCAGTATTTT	CASSLTSLPDTQYF
TRBV5-4	TRBJ2-4	-	-	TGTGCCAGCGGATATTCAATTGCCCCTAGCATTCAGTACTTC	CASGYSIAPSIQYF
TRBV6-5	TRBJ1-2	-	-	TGTGCCAGCAGTTACTCAAGCCAGGGCAGTGGCTACACCTTC	CASSYSSQGSGYTF
TRBV18	TRBJ1-6	-	-	TGTGCCAGCTCTACGGGACTCGATAATTCACCCCTCCACTTT	CASSTGLDNSPLHF
TRBV19	TRBJ2-1	-	-	TGTGCCAGTAGTACGCCTGCCGTAGCCGCTGAGCAGTTCTTC	CASSTPAVAAEQFF
TRBV19	TRBJ1-5	-	once	TGTGCCAGTAGTATACAGGGTCTGGGGCTTAGCAATCAGCCCCAGCATTTT	CASSIQGLGLSNQPQHF
TRBV7-2	TRBJ1-1	TRBD1	once	TGTGCCAGCAGCCGCCTACAGGGGGGCACTGAAGCTTTCTTT	CASSRLQGGTEAFF
TRBV7-6	TRBJ2-1	-	-	TGTGCCAGCAGCCCCATGCCGCGGGGTGGTGAGCAGTTCTTC	CASSPMPRGGEQFF
TRBV15	TRBJ1-2	-	once	TGTGCCACCAGCGATTTGGGGGGGGTCTTCAATGGCTACACCTTC	CATSDLGGVFNGYTF
TRBV18	TRBJ2-1	TRBD2	-	TGTGCCAGCTCACCTTCAACTAGCGGGGCATACAATGAGCAGTTCTTC	CASSPSTSGAYNEQFF
TRBV7-6	TRBJ2-5	TRBD2	-	TGTGCCAGCAGCTTTCGTTTAACCGCTAGCGGGGGTGAGACCCAGTACTTC	CASSFRLTASGGETQYF